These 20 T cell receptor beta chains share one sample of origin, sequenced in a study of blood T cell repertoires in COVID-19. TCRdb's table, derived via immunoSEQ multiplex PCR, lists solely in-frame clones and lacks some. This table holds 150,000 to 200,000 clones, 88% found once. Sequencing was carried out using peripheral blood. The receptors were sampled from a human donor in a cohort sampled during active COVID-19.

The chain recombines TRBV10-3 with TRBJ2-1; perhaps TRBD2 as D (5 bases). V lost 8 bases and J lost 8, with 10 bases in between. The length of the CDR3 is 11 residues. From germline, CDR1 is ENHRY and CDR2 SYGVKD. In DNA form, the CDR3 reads TGTGCCATCGCGATTAGCGATGAGCAGTTCTTC. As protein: CAIAISDEQFF.

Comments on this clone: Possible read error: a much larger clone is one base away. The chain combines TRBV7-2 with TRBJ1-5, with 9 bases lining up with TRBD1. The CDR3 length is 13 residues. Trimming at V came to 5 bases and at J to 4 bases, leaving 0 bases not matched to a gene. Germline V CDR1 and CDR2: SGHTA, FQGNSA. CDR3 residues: CASSGTGNQPQHF. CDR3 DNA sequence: TGTGCCAGCAGCGGGACAGGGAATCAGCCCCAGCATTTT. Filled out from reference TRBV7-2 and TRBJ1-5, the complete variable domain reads GAGVSQSPSNKVTEKGKDVELRCDPISGHTALYWYRQSLGQGLEFLIYFQGNSAPDKSGLPSDRFSAERTGGSVSTLTIQRTQQEDSAVYLCASSGTGNQPQHFGDGTRLSIL.

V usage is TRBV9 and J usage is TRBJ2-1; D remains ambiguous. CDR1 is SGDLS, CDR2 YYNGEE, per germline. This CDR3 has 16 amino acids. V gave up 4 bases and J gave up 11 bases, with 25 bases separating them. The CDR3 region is CASSLDGTALVSKQFF. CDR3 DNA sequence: TGTGCCAGCAGCTTAGACGGCACAGCCTTAGTTTCAAAGCAGTTCTTC.

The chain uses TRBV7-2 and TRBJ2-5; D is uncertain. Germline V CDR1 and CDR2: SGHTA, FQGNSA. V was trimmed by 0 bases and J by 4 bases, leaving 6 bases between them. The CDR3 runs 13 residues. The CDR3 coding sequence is TGTGCCAGCAGCTTAGCGTATTCAGAGACCCAGTACTTC. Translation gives CASSLAYSETQYF.

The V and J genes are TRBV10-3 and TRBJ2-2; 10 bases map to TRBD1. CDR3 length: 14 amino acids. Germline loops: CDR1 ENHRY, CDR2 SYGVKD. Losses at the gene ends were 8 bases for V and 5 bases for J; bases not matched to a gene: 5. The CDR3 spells CAIGTGQGTGELFF. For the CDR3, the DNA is TGTGCCATCGGGACGGGACAGGGGACCGGGGAGCTGTTTTTT.

Here the CDR3 DNA reads TGTGCCAGCAGCGAGTTGAGCGTGAACACTGAAGCTTTCTTT. It encodes CASSELSVNTEAFF. This sequence joins TRBV7-9 and TRBJ1-1; no firm D call. CDR1 and CDR2 from the germline V gene are SEHNR and FQNEAQ (reference sequence). V gave up 5 bases and J gave up 0 bases, with 10 bases separating them. The CDR3 runs to 14 residues.

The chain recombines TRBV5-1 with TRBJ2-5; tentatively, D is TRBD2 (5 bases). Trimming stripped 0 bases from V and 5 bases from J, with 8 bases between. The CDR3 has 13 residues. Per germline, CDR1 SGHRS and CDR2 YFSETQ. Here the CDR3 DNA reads TGCGCCAGCAGCTTGGCGGGGTCGGAGACCCAGTACTTC. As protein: CASSLAGSETQYF.

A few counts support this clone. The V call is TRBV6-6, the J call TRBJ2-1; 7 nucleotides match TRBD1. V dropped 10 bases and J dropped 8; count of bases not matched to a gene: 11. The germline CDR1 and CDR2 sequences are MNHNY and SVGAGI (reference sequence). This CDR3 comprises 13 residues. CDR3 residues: CATLTGTVHEQFF. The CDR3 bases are TGTGCCACCCTGACAGGGACAGTCCATGAGCAGTTCTTC.

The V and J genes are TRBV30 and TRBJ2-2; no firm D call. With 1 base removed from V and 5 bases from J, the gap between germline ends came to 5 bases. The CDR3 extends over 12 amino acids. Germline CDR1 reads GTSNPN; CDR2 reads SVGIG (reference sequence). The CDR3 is CAWSGGTGELFF. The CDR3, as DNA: TGTGCCTGGAGTGGAGGTACCGGGGAGCTGTTTTTT.

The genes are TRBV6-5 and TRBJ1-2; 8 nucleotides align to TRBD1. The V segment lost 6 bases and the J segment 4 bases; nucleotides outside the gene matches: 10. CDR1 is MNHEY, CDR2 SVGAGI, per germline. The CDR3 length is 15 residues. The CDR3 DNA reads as TGTGCCAGCAGCGACCGGACAGGGTTCGCCTATGGCTACACCTTC. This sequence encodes CASSDRTGFAYGYTF.

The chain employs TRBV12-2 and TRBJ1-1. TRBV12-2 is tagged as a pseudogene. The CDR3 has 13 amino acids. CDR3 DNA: TGTGCAAGTCGCCCGGAGGTGAACACTGAAGCTTTCTTT. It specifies CASRPEVNTEAFF.

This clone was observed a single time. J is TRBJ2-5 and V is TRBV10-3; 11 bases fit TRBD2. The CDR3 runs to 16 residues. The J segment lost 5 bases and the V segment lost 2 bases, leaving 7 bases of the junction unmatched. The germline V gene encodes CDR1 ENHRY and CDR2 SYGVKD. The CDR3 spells CAISEAIAGGRETQYF. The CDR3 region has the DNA TGTGCCATCAGTGAGGCAATAGCGGGGGGGCGGGAGACCCAGTACTTC.

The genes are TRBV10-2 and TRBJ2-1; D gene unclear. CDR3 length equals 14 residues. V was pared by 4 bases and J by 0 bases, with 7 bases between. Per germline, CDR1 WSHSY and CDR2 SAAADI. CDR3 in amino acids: CASSVPSSYNEQFF. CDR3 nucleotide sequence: TGCGCCAGCAGTGTTCCTAGCTCCTACAATGAGCAGTTCTTC.

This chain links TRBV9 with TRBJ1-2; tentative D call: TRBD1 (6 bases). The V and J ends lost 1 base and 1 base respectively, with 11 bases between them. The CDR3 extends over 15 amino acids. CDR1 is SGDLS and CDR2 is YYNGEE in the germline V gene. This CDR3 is CASSVSGRGNYGYTF. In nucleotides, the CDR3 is TGTGCCAGCAGCGTATCCGGCAGGGGTAACTATGGCTACACCTTC.

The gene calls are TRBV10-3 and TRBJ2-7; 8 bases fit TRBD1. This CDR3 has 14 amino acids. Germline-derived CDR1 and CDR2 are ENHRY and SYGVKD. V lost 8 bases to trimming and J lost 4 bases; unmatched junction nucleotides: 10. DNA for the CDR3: TGTGCCATCGGAGAGACAGGGGTGGGGTACGAGCAGTACTTC. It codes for CAIGETGVGYEQYF.

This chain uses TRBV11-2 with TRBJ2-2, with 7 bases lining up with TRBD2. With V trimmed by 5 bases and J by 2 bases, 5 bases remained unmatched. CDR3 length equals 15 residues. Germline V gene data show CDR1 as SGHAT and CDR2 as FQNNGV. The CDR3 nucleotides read TGTGCCAGCAGCAGCGGGACGGTAAACACCGGGGAGCTGTTTTTT. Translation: CASSSGTVNTGELFF.

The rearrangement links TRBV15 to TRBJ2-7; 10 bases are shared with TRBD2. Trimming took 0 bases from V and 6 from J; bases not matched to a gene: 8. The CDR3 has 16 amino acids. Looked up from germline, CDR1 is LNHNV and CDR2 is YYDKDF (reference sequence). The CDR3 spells CATSRDLLAGDLEQYF. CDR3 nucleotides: TGTGCCACCAGCAGAGATCTGCTAGCGGGAGATCTCGAGCAGTACTTC.

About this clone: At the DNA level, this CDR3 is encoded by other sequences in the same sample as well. CDR3 residues: CASSEGRVYEQYF. In nucleotides, the CDR3 is TGTGCCAGCAGTGAAGGGAGGGTCTACGAGCAGTACTTC. This sequence joins TRBV6-1 and TRBJ2-7; possibly TRBD2 for D (6 bases). Germline CDR1 MNHNS, CDR2 SASEGT. Trimming took off 1 base at V and 3 bases at J, with 7 bases between the two ends. This CDR3 region has 13 residues.

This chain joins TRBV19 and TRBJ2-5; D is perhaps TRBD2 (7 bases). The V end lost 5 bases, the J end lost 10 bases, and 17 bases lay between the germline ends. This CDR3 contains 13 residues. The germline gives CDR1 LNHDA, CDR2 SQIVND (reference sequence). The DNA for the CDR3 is TGTGCCAGTAGTGCCTCCTCAGGGGAGGGCCAGTACTTC. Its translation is CASSASSGEGQYF.

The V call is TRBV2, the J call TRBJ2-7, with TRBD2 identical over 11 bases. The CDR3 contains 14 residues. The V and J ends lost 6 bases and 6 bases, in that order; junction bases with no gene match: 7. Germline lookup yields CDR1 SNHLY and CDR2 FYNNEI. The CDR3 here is CASRNLAGGREQYF. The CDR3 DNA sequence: TGTGCCAGCAGAAACCTAGCGGGGGGCCGCGAGCAGTACTTC.